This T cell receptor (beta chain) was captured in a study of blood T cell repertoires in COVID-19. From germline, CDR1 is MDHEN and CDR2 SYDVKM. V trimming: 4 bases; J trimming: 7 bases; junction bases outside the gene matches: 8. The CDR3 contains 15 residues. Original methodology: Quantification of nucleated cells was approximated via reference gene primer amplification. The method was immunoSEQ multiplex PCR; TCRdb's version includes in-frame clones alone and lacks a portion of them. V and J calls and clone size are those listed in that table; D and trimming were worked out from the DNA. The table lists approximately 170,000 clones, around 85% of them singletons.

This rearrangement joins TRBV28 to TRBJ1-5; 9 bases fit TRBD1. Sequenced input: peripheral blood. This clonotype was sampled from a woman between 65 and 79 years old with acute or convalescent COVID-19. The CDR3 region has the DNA TGTGCCAGCAGTTCCCTGGACAGGGGAGGACAGCCCCAGCATTTT. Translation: CASSSLDRGGQPQHF. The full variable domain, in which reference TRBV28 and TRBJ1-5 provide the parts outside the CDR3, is DVKVTQSSRYLVKRTGEKVFLECVQDMDHENMFWYRQDPGLGLRLIYFSYDVKMKEKGDIPEGYSVSREKKERFSLILESASTNQTSMYLCASSSLDRGGQPQHFGDGTRLSIL.